The 25 T cell receptor beta chains presented below share a single source sample, sequenced in a study of blood T cell repertoires in COVID-19. Profiled with immunoSEQ multiplex PCR; TCRdb holds only in-frame clones, not every one. This table holds fewer than 350,000 clones, roughly 93% found once. Sequencing was performed on PBMCs or T cells enriched from blood (not recorded which). The source is a middle-aged woman with acute COVID-19.

The V call is TRBV18, the J call TRBJ1-1, with 9 nucleotides matching TRBD1. CDR3 size: 13 residues. With 4 bases clipped from V and 3 bases from J, the junction kept 0 bases outside the gene matches. Germline CDR1 KGHSH, CDR2 LQKENI. The DNA of the CDR3 is TGTGCCAGCTCACGACAGGGGGACACTGAAGCTTTCTTT. Encoded protein: CASSRQGDTEAFF.

The rearrangement joins TRBV9 to TRBJ2-1; 8 positions agree with TRBD2. The CDR3 length is 14 residues. Germline V gene data show CDR1 as SGDLS and CDR2 as YYNGEE. With 0 bases clipped from V and 7 bases from J, the junction kept 3 bases outside the gene matches. The CDR3 is CASSVAGGHNEQFF. In DNA, the CDR3 is TGTGCCAGCAGCGTAGCGGGGGGGCATAATGAGCAGTTCTTC.

The V gene is TRBV30, the J gene TRBJ2-1; TRBD2 is a possible D gene (5 bases). The CDR3 contains 11 residues. Trimming left V 8 bases short and J 12 bases short, with 17 bases between. CDR1 is GTSNPN and CDR2 is SVGIG in the germline V gene (reference sequence). The CDR3 reads CAGLEAEGQFF. The CDR3, as DNA: TGTGCCGGCCTAGAGGCCGAGGGGCAGTTCTTC.

This sequence joins TRBV29-1 and TRBJ2-1, with TRBD2 matching 9 bases. Per germline, CDR1 SQVTM and CDR2 ANQGSEA. The V gene end was trimmed by 4 bases and the J gene end by 3 bases; junction bases not matched to a gene: 4. CDR3 size: 14 residues. In nucleotides, the CDR3 is TGCAGCGTTGTAGCGGGAGTGGTCTACAATGAGCAGTTCTTC. Protein: CSVVAGVVYNEQFF.

The chain joins TRBV18 to TRBJ1-4; D possibly corresponds to TRBD1 (5 bases). V was clipped by 2 bases and J by 6 bases, with 10 bases between them. The CDR3 is made up of 14 amino acids. Germline CDR1 KGHSH, CDR2 LQKENI. CDR3 in DNA: TGTGCCAGCTCACCATCGTGGGGGGATGAAAAACTGTTTTTT. Amino acids: CASSPSWGDEKLFF.

The chain has TRBV27 and TRBJ1-1, with TRBD1 matching 9 bases. In germline, CDR1 is MNHEY, CDR2 SMNVEV (reference sequence). V was clipped by 6 bases and J by 1 base; unmatched bases: 9. The CDR3 consists of 16 residues. The CDR3 sequence is CASSITGGLGNTEAFF. The CDR3 coding sequence is TGTGCCAGCAGCATAACAGGGGGCCTGGGGAACACTGAAGCTTTCTTT.

This chain uses TRBV27 with TRBJ2-5; 9 nucleotides line up with TRBD2. V lost 1 base to trimming and J lost 1 base; unmatched junction nucleotides: 4. Germline CDR1 reads MNHEY; CDR2 reads SMNVEV (reference sequence). CDR3 length: 16 amino acids. As DNA, the CDR3 is TGTGCCAGCAGTTTATACGGCGGGGGGGCCCAAGAGACCCAGTACTTC. It yields the protein CASSLYGGGAQETQYF.

The genes are TRBV29-1 and TRBJ1-2, with D uncertain. Trimming removed 4 bases at V and 8 bases at J, with 8 bases between. CDR3 length equals 10 residues. CDR1 and CDR2 (germline): SQVTM, ANQGSEA. CDR3 protein: CSVGQNGYTF. The CDR3 DNA follows: TGCAGCGTTGGGCAGAACGGCTACACCTTC. Full variable domain (outside the CDR3, taken from reference TRBV29-1 and TRBJ1-2): SAVISQKPSRDICQRGTSLTIQCQVDSQVTMMFWYRQQPGQSLTLIATANQGSEATYESGFVIDKFPISRPNLTFSTLTVSNMSPEDSSIYLCSVGQNGYTFGSGTRLTVV.

The genes are TRBV7-2 and TRBJ1-6, with a weak D call TRBD1 (6 bases). Looked up from germline, CDR1 is SGHTA and CDR2 is FQGNSA. Trimming took 5 bases from V and 10 from J, leaving 18 bases between them. The CDR3 is 15 residues long. The CDR3 nucleotides are TGTGCCAGCAGCGGCGGAGGGGGGGTAAGGTCACCCCTCCACTTT. Translating it yields CASSGGGGVRSPLHF.

The CDR3 sequence: CASSRGVERKGTEAFF. The CDR3 nucleotides read TGTGCCAGCAGCCGGGGAGTCGAGAGAAAGGGCACTGAAGCTTTCTTT. The chain is built from TRBV5-6 and TRBJ1-1; D is unclear. The CDR3 totals 16 residues. The V end lost 4 bases, the J end lost 4 bases, and 20 bases lay between the germline ends. CDR1 and CDR2 from the germline V gene are SGHDT and YYEEEE.

This sequence joins TRBV18 and TRBJ1-5, with unresolved D. This CDR3 has 15 amino acids. The V end was cut by 2 bases, the J end by 0 bases, with 8 bases between. Germline V lookup: CDR1 KGHSH, CDR2 LQKENI. The CDR3 is CASSPGQISNQPQHF. CDR3 coding DNA: TGTGCCAGCTCACCAGGGCAGATTAGCAATCAGCCCCAGCATTTT.

The J gene is TRBJ1-2, the V gene TRBV30; 7 nucleotides line up with TRBD1. Germline CDR1 reads GTSNPN; CDR2 reads SVGIG (reference sequence). With V trimmed by 7 bases and J by 0 bases, 11 bases remained unmatched. This CDR3 is built from 15 residues. CDR3 in DNA: TGTGCCTTCCGGACGACCGGGACAGCTAACTATGGCTACACCTTC. This gives the protein CAFRTTGTANYGYTF. Looking up the rest from reference TRBV30 and TRBJ1-2 gives the full variable domain: SQTIHQWPATLVQPVGSPLSLECTVEGTSNPNLYWYRQAAGRGLQLLFYSVGIGQISSEVPQNLSASRPQDRQFILSSKKLLLSDSGFYLCAFRTTGTANYGYTFGSGTRLTVV.

The CDR3 sequence: CASSPLARRGQETQYF. The CDR3, as DNA: TGTGCCAGCTCACCCCTGGCTAGGAGAGGACAAGAGACCCAGTACTTC. This chain connects TRBV18 to TRBJ2-5; D is unclear. V shed 3 bases and J shed 2 bases, with 16 bases lying between them. Germline values: CDR1 KGHSH, CDR2 LQKENI. CDR3 length equals 16 residues.

CDR3 region: CASSPSTSGGNTGELFF. DNA of the CDR3: TGTGCCAGCTCACCGTCGACTAGCGGGGGGAACACCGGGGAGCTGTTTTTT. This chain joins TRBV18 and TRBJ2-2, with 12 nucleotides matching TRBD2. Per the germline V gene, CDR1 is KGHSH and CDR2 is LQKENI. Germline trimming cut 3 bases from V and 1 base from J; bases unmatched to any gene: 3. There are 17 residues in the CDR3.

V is TRBV28 and J is TRBJ2-3; 10 nucleotides agree with TRBD2. In germline, CDR1 is MDHEN, CDR2 SYDVKM. V lost 8 bases, J lost 5 bases, and 4 bases stayed unmatched. CDR3 length: 13 residues. The CDR3 DNA is TGTGCCAGCCAGCGGGGGGGCCGAGATACGCAGTATTTT. Translation gives CASQRGGRDTQYF. Full variable domain (remainder filled in from reference TRBV28 and TRBJ2-3): DVKVTQSSRYLVKRTGEKVFLECVQDMDHENMFWYRQDPGLGLRLIYFSYDVKMKEKGDIPEGYSVSREKKERFSLILESASTNQTSMYLCASQRGGRDTQYFGPGTRLTVL.

V gene TRBV28 combines with J gene TRBJ1-5; 11 bases line up with TRBD1. With 4 bases clipped from V and 6 bases from J, the junction kept 2 bases outside the gene matches. The CDR3 covers 14 residues. Looked up from germline, CDR1 is MDHEN and CDR2 is SYDVKM. CDR3 region: CASSSGQGGQPQHF. CDR3 DNA sequence: TGTGCCAGCAGTTCGGGACAGGGGGGTCAGCCCCAGCATTTT.

This clone appeared a single time. CDR3 region: CASSEQGLVGYGYTF. The CDR3, as DNA: TGTGCCAGCAGCGAACAGGGGCTGGTCGGATATGGCTACACCTTC. The chain has TRBV9 and TRBJ1-2, with 7 bases lining up with TRBD1. The CDR3 is made up of 15 amino acids. The V gene's germline CDR1 is SGDLS and CDR2 YYNGEE. V shed 3 bases and J 5 bases; nucleotides not matched to a gene: 10.

Here the CDR3 reads CASSYSGVRNEQFF. The CDR3, as DNA: TGTGCCAGCAGTTACTCGGGAGTGAGGAATGAGCAGTTCTTC. The chain carries TRBV6-5 and TRBJ2-1; D is possibly TRBD2 (5 bases). The length of the CDR3 is 14 residues. Germline loops: CDR1 MNHEY, CDR2 SVGAGI. V was shortened by 0 bases and J by 7 bases, with 10 bases between the two germline ends.

The J gene is TRBJ2-2, the V gene TRBV7-6; a possible D gene is TRBD1 (6 bases). The CDR3 contains 15 residues. CDR1 is SGHVS, CDR2 FNYEAQ, per germline. The ends were cut back, 5 bases at V and 2 bases at J, with 12 bases in the middle. In nucleotides, the CDR3 is TGTGCCAGCAGCCGGACAGAGAGCAACACCGGGGAGCTGTTTTTT. It translates to CASSRTESNTGELFF.

The rearrangement links TRBV7-9 to TRBJ2-1, with 12 bases that match TRBD2. V lost 5 bases to trimming and J lost 4 bases; unmatched junction nucleotides: 15. Germline lookup yields CDR1 SEHNR and CDR2 FQNEAQ (reference sequence). The CDR3 runs 19 residues. CDR3 bases: TGTGCCAGCAGCCCAGGCCTAGCGGGAGGGCCGGTTATATACAATGAGCAGTTCTTC. Protein product: CASSPGLAGGPVIYNEQFF.

The genes are TRBV28 and TRBJ1-2, with D perhaps TRBD1 (6 bases). The V and J ends lost 6 bases and 2 bases respectively, with 16 bases between them. Germline assignment: CDR1 MDHEN and CDR2 SYDVKM. The CDR3 loop spans 15 amino acids. The CDR3 coding sequence is TGTGCCAGCAGCCCCCGGGGGGACACCAACTATGGCTACACCTTC. Translating gives CASSPRGDTNYGYTF.

The gene calls are TRBV18 and TRBJ2-7, with 7 bases matching TRBD1. The CDR3 has 14 residues. Germline V lookup: CDR1 KGHSH, CDR2 LQKENI. V lost 2 bases and J lost 4; bases outside the gene matches: 5. This chain's CDR3 is CASSPTRGQYEQYF. CDR3 coding DNA: TGTGCCAGCTCACCAACTAGGGGGCAATACGAGCAGTACTTC.

The chain couples TRBV5-4 to TRBJ2-7, with 8 positions matching TRBD2. V lost 3 bases to trimming and J lost 0 bases; unmatched junction nucleotides: 11. This CDR3 spans 17 amino acids. The germline gives CDR1 SGHNT, CDR2 YYREEE (reference sequence). In DNA, the CDR3 is TGTGCCAGCAGCTCCCCCCCAGCGGGGGCCAGCTCCTACGAGCAGTACTTC. It yields the protein CASSSPPAGASSYEQYF.

The chain links TRBV10-3 to TRBJ1-2; a possible D gene is TRBD1 (5 bases). V dropped 6 bases and J dropped 0 bases, with 14 bases sitting between them. CDR3 length equals 15 residues. From germline, CDR1 is ENHRY and CDR2 SYGVKD. The CDR3 reads CAIRSDSSANYGYTF. The CDR3 region has the DNA TGTGCCATCAGATCTGACAGTTCCGCTAACTATGGCTACACCTTC.

The J gene is TRBJ1-3, the V gene TRBV5-5; D unresolved. V lost 0 bases to trimming and J lost 0 bases, with 10 bases between them. This CDR3 comprises 16 residues. In germline, CDR1 is SGHKS, CDR2 YYEKEE (reference sequence). The CDR3 loop reads CASSLAVAFSGNTIYF. CDR3 DNA sequence: TGTGCCAGCAGCTTGGCCGTGGCTTTCTCTGGAAACACCATATATTTT.